This entry features one T cell receptor beta chain sequence. Per the study methods: Quantification of nucleated cells was approximated via reference gene primer amplification. The protocol was immunoSEQ multiplex PCR, while the TCRdb copy is restricted to in-frame clones and leaves out a portion. V and J calls and clone size are those listed in that table; D and trimming were worked out from the DNA. The repertoire includes fewer than 250,000 clones, 86% of them detected once, and 2.2% sits in the top ten. This sample was taken from a study of blood T cell repertoires in COVID-19. The wider study: T cells, B-cell-depleted T cells, or PBMCs provided the cDNA or gDNA that served as material.

The CDR3 sequence is 17 residues long. V dropped 4 bases and J dropped 4; count of bases not matched to a gene: 13. Germline V gives CDR1 SGHRS, CDR2 YFSETQ. This receptor was taken from a woman in her forties or fifties with acute or convalescent COVID-19. The specimen sequenced was peripheral blood. The chain carries TRBV5-1 and TRBJ2-1, with TRBD1 identical over 8 bases. The CDR3 DNA is TGCGCCAGCAGCGTCTGGACAGGGACCCTGAAATACAATGAGCAGTTCTTC. This gives the protein CASSVWTGTLKYNEQFF.